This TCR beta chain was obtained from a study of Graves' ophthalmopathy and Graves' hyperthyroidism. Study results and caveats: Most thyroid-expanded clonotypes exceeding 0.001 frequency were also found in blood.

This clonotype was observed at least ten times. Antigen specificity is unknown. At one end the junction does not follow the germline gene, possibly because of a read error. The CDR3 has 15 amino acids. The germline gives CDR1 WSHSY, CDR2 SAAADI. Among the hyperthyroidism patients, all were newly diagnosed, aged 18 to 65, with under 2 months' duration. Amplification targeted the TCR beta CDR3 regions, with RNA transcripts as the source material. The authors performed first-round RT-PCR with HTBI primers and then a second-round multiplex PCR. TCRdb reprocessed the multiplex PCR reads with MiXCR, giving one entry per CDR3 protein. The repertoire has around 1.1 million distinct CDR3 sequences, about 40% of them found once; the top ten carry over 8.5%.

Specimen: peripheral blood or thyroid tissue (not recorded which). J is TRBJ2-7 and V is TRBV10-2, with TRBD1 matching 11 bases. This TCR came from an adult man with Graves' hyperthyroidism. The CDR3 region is CASSDSGTGGYEQYF. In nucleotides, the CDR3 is TGTGCCAGCAGCGACAGCGGGACAGGGGGCTACGAGCAGTACTTC.